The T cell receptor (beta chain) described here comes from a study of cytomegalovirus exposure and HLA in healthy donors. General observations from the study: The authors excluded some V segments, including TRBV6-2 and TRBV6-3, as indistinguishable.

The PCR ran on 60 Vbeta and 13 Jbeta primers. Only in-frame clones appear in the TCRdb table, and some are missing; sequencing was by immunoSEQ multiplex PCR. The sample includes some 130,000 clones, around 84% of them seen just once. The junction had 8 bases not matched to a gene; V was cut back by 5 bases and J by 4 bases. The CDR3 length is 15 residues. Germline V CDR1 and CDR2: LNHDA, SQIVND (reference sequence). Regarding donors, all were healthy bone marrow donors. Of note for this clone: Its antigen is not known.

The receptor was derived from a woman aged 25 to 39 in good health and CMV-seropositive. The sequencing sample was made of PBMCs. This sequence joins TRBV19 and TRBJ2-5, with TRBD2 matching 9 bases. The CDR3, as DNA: TGTGCCAGTAGTGTCGAGCGGGGGGCCGGAGAGACCCAGTACTTC. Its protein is CASSVERGAGETQYF.